The text below deals with one T cell receptor (beta chain). As yet, its antigen is unknown. Some 100 million PBMCs per unsorted sample were used for genomic DNA. Data came from immunoSEQ multiplex PCR; TCRdb stores just in-frame clones and leaves some out. The sample contains 450,000 to 500,000 clones, 65% to 85% of which appear only once. This sample was taken from a study of shared clonotypes between healthy human individuals. The CDR3 runs to 14 residues. The V end lost 3 bases, the J end lost 1 base, and 6 bases lay between the germline ends. In germline, CDR1 is SGHAT, CDR2 FQNNGV. Study-wide findings and caveats: The sole specimen, blood, was sampled, and tissue repertoires likely differ.

The clonotype comes from a woman in her 40s in good health. Some clones in this sample may be carry-over from other donors' samples. The J gene is TRBJ2-2, the V gene TRBV11-2; unclear D gene. Sequenced input: PBMCs. CDR3 coding DNA: TGTGCCAGCAGCTTCTCCTGGAACACCGGGGAGCTGTTTTTT. Translation: CASSFSWNTGELFF.